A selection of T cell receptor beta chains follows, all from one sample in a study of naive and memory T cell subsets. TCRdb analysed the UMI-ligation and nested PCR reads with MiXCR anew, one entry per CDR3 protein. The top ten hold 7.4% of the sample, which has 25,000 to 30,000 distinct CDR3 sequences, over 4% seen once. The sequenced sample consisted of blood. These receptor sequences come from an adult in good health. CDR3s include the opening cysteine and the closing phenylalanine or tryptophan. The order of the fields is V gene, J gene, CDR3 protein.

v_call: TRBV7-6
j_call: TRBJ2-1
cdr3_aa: CASSRTSGNSYNEQFF

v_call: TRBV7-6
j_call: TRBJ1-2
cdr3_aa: CASSFGQMEGYTF

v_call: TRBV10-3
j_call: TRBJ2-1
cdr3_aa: CAISDEQGAYNEQFF

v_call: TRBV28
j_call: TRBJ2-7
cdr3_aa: CASSLQTRDWDYEQYF

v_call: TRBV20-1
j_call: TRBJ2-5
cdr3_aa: CSARKENSLQETQYF

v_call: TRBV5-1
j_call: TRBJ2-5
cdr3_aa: CASSLDGTGRQETQYF

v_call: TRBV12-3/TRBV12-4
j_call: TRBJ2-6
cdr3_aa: CASSPHRIPSGANVLTF

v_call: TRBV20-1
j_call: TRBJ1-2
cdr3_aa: CSARTGAPAMGYGYTF

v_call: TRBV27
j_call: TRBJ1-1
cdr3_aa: CASSFRGQGRTEAFF

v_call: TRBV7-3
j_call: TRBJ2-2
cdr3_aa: CASSFSGNTGELFF

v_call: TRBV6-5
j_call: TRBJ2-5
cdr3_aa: CASSSLLSGRAGKTQYF

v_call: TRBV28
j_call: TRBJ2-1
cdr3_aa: CASSPAGTGGSSEQFF

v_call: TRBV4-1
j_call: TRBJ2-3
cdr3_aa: CASSPPPGRTFTDTQYF

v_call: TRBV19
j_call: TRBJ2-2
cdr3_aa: CASGDRGANTGELFF

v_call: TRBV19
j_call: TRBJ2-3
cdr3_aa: CAVKGLAGEADTQYF

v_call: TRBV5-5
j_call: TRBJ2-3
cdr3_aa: CASSLAPLEDTQYF

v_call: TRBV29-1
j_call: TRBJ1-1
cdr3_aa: CSAGRWTEAFF

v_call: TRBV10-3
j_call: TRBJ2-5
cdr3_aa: CAISRQQETQYF

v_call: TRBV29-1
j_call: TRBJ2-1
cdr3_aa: CSVDPVAEFYNEQFF

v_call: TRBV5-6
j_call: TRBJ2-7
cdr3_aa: CASSPLNAYEQYF

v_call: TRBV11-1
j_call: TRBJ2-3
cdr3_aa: CASSRGQSTDTQYF

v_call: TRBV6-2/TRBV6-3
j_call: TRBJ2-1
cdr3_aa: CASSSGRYEQFF

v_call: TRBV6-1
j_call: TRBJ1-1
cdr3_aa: CASSEPGADTEAFF

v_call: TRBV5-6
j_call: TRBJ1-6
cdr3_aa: CASSLAAESSYNSPLHF

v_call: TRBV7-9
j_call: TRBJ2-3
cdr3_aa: CASSPQGVDTDTQYF

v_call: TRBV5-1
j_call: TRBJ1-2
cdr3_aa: CASSLSRASYGYTF

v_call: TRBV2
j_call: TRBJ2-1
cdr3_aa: CASRVLGNEQFF

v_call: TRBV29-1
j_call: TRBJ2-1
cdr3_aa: CSARGLLYNEQFF

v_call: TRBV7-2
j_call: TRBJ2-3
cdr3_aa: CASSYWGTDTQYF

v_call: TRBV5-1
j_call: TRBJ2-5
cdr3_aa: CASSPGTAQETQYF

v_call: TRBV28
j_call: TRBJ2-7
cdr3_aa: CASSHRYEQYF

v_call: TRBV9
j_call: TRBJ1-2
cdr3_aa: CASSFTDSNYGYTF

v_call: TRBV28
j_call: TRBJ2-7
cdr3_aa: CASNPGTASEEQYF

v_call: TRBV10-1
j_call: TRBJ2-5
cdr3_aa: CASSPGNRQGGWETQYF

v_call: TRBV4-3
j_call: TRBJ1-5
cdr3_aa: CASSQVEGNQPQHF

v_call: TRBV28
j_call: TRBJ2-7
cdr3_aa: CASSLAGYSYEQYF

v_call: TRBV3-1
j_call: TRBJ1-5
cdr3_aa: CASSQGVERDNQPQHF

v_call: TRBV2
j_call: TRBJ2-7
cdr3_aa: CASSEALSGGFF

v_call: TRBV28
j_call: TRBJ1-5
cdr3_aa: CASSFRDRGPGQPQHF

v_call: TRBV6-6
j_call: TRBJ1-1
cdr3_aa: CAAQEGDSEAFF